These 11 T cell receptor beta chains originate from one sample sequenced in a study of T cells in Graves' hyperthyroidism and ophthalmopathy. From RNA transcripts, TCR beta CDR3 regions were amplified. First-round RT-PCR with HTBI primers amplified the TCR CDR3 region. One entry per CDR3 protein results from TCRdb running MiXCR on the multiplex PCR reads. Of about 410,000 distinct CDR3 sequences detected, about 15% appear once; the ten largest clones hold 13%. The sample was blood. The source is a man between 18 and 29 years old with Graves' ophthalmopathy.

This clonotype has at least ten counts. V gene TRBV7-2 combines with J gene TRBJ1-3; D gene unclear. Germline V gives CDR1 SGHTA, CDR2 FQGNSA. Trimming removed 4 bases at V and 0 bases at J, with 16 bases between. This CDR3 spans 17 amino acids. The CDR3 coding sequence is TGTGCCAGCAGCTCACAAAGGTGGTCTAGCTCTGGAAACACCATATATTTT. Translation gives CASSSQRWSSSGNTIYF.

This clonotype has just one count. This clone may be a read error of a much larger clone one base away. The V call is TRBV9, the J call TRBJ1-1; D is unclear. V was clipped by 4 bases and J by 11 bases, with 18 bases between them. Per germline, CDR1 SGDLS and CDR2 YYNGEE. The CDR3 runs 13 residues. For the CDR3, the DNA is TGTGCCAGCAGCAGGCCGGGAGCCCAGACTGCTTTCTTT. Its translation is CASSRPGAQTAFF.

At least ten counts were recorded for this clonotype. The CDR3 protein is CASSLDQGRTGNTIYF. As DNA, the CDR3 is TGTGCCAGCAGTTTAGACCAGGGTCGTACTGGAAACACCATATATTTT. The J gene is TRBJ1-3, the V gene TRBV12-3 or TRBV12-4; the D gene is possibly TRBD1 (5 bases). Trimming shortened V by 1 base and J by 2 bases, and 12 bases separated the two germline ends. CDR3 length: 16 residues.

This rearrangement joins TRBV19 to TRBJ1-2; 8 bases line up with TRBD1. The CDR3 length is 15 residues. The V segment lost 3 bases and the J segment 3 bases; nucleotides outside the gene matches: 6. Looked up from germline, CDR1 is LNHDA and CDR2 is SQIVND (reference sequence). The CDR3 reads CASSISQGAYYGYTF. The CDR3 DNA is TGTGCCAGTAGTATTTCCCAGGGGGCGTACTATGGCTACACCTTC.

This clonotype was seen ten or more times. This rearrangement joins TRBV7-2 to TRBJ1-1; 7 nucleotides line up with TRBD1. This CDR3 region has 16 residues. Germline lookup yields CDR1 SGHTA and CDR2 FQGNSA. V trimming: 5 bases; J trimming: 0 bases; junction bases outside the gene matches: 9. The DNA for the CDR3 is TGTGCCAGCAGCCTGTCGACAGGGACTATGAACACTGAAGCTTTCTTT. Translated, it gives CASSLSTGTMNTEAFF.

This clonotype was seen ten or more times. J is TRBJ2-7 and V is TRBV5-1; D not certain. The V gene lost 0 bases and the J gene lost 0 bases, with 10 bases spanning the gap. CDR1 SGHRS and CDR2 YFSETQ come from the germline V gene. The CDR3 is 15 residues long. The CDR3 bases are TGCGCCAGCAGCTTGGCATGGGATTTCTCCTACGAGCAGTACTTC. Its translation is CASSLAWDFSYEQYF.

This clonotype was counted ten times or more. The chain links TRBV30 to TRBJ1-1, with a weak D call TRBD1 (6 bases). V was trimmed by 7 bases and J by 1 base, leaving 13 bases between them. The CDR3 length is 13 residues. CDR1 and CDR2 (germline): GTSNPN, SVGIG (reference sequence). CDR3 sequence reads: CAFSGQTNTEAFF. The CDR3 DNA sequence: TGTGCCTTCTCAGGACAGACGAACACTGAAGCTTTCTTT.

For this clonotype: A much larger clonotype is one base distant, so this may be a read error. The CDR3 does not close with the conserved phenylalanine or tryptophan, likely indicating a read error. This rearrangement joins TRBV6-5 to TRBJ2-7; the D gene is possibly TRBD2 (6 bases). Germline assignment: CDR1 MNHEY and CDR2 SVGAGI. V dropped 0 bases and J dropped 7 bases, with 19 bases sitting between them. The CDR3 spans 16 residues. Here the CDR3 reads CASSYSILAQRGEQYL. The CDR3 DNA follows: TGTGCCAGCAGTTACTCGATACTAGCCCAGCGAGGTGAGCAGTACCTC.

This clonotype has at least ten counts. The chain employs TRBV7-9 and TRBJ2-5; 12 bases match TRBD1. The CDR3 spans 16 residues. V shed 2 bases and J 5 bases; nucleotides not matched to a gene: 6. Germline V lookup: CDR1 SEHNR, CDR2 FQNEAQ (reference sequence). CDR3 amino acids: CASSLLGQGARETQYF. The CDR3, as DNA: TGTGCCAGCAGCTTATTGGGACAGGGGGCTCGTGAGACCCAGTACTTC.

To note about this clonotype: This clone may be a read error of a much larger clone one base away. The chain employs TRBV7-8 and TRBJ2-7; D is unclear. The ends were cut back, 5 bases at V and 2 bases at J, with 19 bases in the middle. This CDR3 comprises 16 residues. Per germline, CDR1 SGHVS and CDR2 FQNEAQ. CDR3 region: CASSPGRVPWAYEQYF. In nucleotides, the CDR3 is TGTGCCAGCAGCCCCGGACGGGTCCCTTGGGCCTACGAGCAGTACTTC. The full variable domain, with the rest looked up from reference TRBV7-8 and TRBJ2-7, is GAGVSQSPRYKVAKRGQDVALRCDPISGHVSLFWYQQALGQGPEFLTYFQNEAQLDKSGLPSDRFFAERPEGSVSTLKIQRTQQEDSAVYLCASSPGRVPWAYEQYFGPGTRLTVT.

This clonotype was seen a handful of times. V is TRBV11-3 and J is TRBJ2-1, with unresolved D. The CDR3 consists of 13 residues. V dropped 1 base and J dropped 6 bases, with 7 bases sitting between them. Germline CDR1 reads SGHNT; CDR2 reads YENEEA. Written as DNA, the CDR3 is TGTGCCAGCAGCTTAGGACCTAGCAATGAGCAGTTCTTC. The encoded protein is CASSLGPSNEQFF.